The 20 T cell receptor beta chains in this list originate from one sample, sequenced in a study of T cell changes during pregnancy in multiple sclerosis. Some clones are missing from TCRdb's copy, which holds only in-frame ones; the method was immunoSEQ multiplex PCR. Here the sample spans over 65,000 clones, more than 85% being singletons. Sequenced here: peripheral blood, sampled in the first trimester of pregnancy. These receptors were obtained from a female donor with multiple sclerosis, enrolled in a pregnancy study.

The genes are TRBV7-9 and TRBJ1-5; D gene unclear. The CDR3 length is 13 residues. Germline CDR1 is SEHNR and CDR2 is FQNEAQ (reference sequence). The ends were cut back, 3 bases at V and 7 bases at J, with 10 bases in the middle. The CDR3 sequence: CASSLVEKQPQHF. CDR3 nucleotide sequence: TGTGCCAGCAGCTTGGTAGAGAAACAGCCCCAGCATTTT.

This clone was observed a handful of times. The V and J genes are TRBV28 and TRBJ1-2; 7 nucleotides line up with TRBD1. V was pared by 6 bases and J by 4 bases, with 8 bases of the junction left unmatched. The CDR3 totals 14 residues. In germline, CDR1 is MDHEN, CDR2 SYDVKM. The CDR3 region is CASSPTGDGYGYTF. The CDR3 DNA follows: TGTGCCAGCAGCCCCACAGGGGACGGCTATGGCTACACCTTC.

The chain is built from TRBV30 and TRBJ1-4, with a possible D match to TRBD1 (5 bases). The CDR3 runs 12 residues. Deletions cut 8 bases from V and 3 bases from J, with 10 bases between. Germline CDR1 and CDR2: GTSNPN and SVGIG (reference sequence). CDR3 sequence reads: CAVDTANEKLFF. For the CDR3, the DNA is TGTGCCGTGGACACAGCTAATGAAAAACTGTTTTTT.

The rearrangement links TRBV5-1 to TRBJ1-1, with 8 bases aligning to TRBD1. The V gene end was trimmed by 0 bases and the J gene end by 7 bases; junction bases not matched to a gene: 8. Germline values: CDR1 SGHRS, CDR2 YFSETQ. The CDR3 has 15 residues. The CDR3 coding sequence is TGCGCCAGCAGCTTGGACTGGACAGGGTTTATTGAAGCTTTCTTT. As protein: CASSLDWTGFIEAFF.

The chain recombines TRBV19 with TRBJ1-5; maybe TRBD1 (5 bases). V lost 0 bases to trimming and J lost 5 bases, with 14 bases between them. This CDR3 is built from 16 residues. Germline CDR1 LNHDA, CDR2 SQIVND (reference sequence). The CDR3 region is CASSIDWAGMHQPQHF. The CDR3 nucleotides read TGTGCCAGTAGTATAGATTGGGCAGGGATGCATCAGCCCCAGCATTTT.

The CDR3 sequence: CASQTTGLHQPQHF. The CDR3 region has the DNA TGTGCCAGTCAAACGACAGGGTTGCATCAGCCCCAGCATTTT. This sequence joins TRBV7-8 and TRBJ1-5, with TRBD1 identical over 7 bases. The germline CDR1 and CDR2 sequences are SGHVS and FQNEAQ. The CDR3 is 14 amino acids. The J segment lost 5 bases and the V segment lost 9 bases, leaving 10 bases of the junction unmatched. The full variable domain, in which reference TRBV7-8 and TRBJ1-5 provide the parts outside the CDR3, is GAGVSQSPRYKVAKRGQDVALRCDPISGHVSLFWYQQALGQGPEFLTYFQNEAQLDKSGLPSDRFFAERPEGSVSTLKIQRTQQEDSAVYLCASQTTGLHQPQHFGDGTRLSIL.

The sample holds one count of this clone. The CDR3 spells CAWSGTDLFYEQYF. The CDR3 DNA reads as TGTGCCTGGAGTGGGACAGATCTTTTCTACGAGCAGTACTTC. This chain joins TRBV30 and TRBJ2-7, with D possibly matching TRBD1 (6 bases). The CDR3 spans 14 residues. Germline CDR1 is GTSNPN and CDR2 is SVGIG (reference sequence). Trimming took 1 base from V and 3 from J, leaving 13 bases between them.

This chain joins TRBV19 and TRBJ1-6, with 8 bases fitting TRBD1. Trimming cost V 3 bases and J 7 bases; bases outside gene matches: 5. Germline values: CDR1 LNHDA, CDR2 SQIVND (reference sequence). The CDR3 contains 15 residues. The CDR3 bases are TGTGCCAGTAGTATTTTAGGACAGGGCAATTCACCCCTCCACTTT. It codes for CASSILGQGNSPLHF.

V is TRBV28 and J is TRBJ2-7, with D perhaps TRBD2 (5 bases). The germline V gene has CDR1 MDHEN and CDR2 SYDVKM. Trimming took 2 bases from V and 5 from J, leaving 13 bases between them. The CDR3 sequence is 14 residues long. DNA of the CDR3: TGTGCCAGCAGTTTACTCACGGGAAGGGACGAGCAGTACTTC. Protein product: CASSLLTGRDEQYF.

The V gene is TRBV29-1, the J gene TRBJ2-7; D perhaps matches TRBD1 (7 bases). The CDR3 contains 15 residues. Germline CDR1 and CDR2: SQVTM and ANQGSEA. Deletions cut 5 bases from V and 2 bases from J, with 19 bases between. CDR3 amino acids: CSVFTGGTVTYEQYF. Written as DNA, the CDR3 is TGCAGCGTTTTCACCGGCGGGACAGTTACCTACGAGCAGTACTTC.

This sequence joins TRBV9 and TRBJ1-1; tentatively, D is TRBD1 (6 bases). This CDR3 spans 15 amino acids. V shed 4 bases and J shed 0 bases, with 13 bases lying between them. Germline lookup yields CDR1 SGDLS and CDR2 YYNGEE. The CDR3 bases are TGTGCCAGCAGCCCCCGGACAGCCATGAACACTGAAGCTTTCTTT. It encodes CASSPRTAMNTEAFF.

The chain uses TRBV5-1 and TRBJ1-4; D gene uncertain. V was cut by 0 bases and J by 0 bases, with 12 bases left in between. This CDR3 has 17 residues. Looked up from germline, CDR1 is SGHRS and CDR2 is YFSETQ. In DNA, the CDR3 is TGCGCCAGCAGCTTGGAATGGCGCGGGGCAACTAATGAAAAACTGTTTTTT. Translating gives CASSLEWRGATNEKLFF.

The chain employs TRBV5-1 and TRBJ2-2; 8 bases map to TRBD2. V dropped 3 bases and J dropped 2; count of bases not matched to a gene: 3. The germline gives CDR1 SGHRS, CDR2 YFSETQ. This CDR3 region has 15 residues. The CDR3 DNA reads TGCGCCAGCAGCTCCGGACTAGCAAACACCGGGGAGCTGTTTTTT. It encodes CASSSGLANTGELFF.

J is TRBJ1-1 and V is TRBV6-5; the D is unclear. Trimming pared 5 bases from V and 4 bases from J, leaving 11 bases between. From germline, CDR1 is MNHEY and CDR2 SVGAGI. CDR3 length equals 13 residues. The CDR3 here is CASSGEKGTEAFF. In DNA, the CDR3 is TGTGCCAGCAGTGGGGAGAAAGGCACTGAAGCTTTCTTT.

The chain combines TRBV30 with TRBJ2-6, with D possibly TRBD2 on 6 matching bases. Trimming took off 0 bases at V and 3 bases at J, with 15 bases between the two ends. CDR1 is GTSNPN, CDR2 SVGIG, per germline (reference sequence). This CDR3 has 17 amino acids. The CDR3 DNA is TGTGCCTGGAGTGTATGGAGGGGCGGCAGTGGGGCCAACGTCCTGACTTTC. This translates into CAWSVWRGGSGANVLTF.

This clone has a single count. This chain joins TRBV5-6 and TRBJ1-1, with 11 bases that match TRBD1. The CDR3 totals 14 residues. Trimming took 3 bases from V and 5 from J; bases not matched to a gene: 3. Looked up from germline, CDR1 is SGHDT and CDR2 is YYEEEE. Written as DNA, the CDR3 is TGTGCCAGCAGCTGGGGGACAGGGGGAACTGAAGCTTTCTTT. Its translation: CASSWGTGGTEAFF.

V gene TRBV18 combines with J gene TRBJ2-5, with D unresolved. CDR1 and CDR2 (germline): KGHSH, LQKENI. Trimming removed 2 bases at V and 3 bases at J, with 7 bases between. The CDR3 runs 13 residues. The CDR3, as DNA: TGTGCCAGCTCACCAGGTCAGAAAGAGACCCAGTACTTC. Protein product: CASSPGQKETQYF.

This chain uses TRBV27 with TRBJ2-1, with 10 bases matching TRBD1. Germline loops: CDR1 MNHEY, CDR2 SMNVEV (reference sequence). The trim removed 6 bases at V and 8 bases at J, leaving 4 bases unmatched. The CDR3 consists of 13 residues. This CDR3 reads CASSDRGRDEQFF. CDR3 in DNA: TGTGCCAGCAGCGACAGGGGGCGGGATGAGCAGTTCTTC.

This clone was counted a few times. The V and J genes are TRBV10-1 and TRBJ1-5; D is ambiguous. V lost 6 bases and J lost 15, with 15 bases in between. The CDR3 sequence is 11 residues long. The germline V gene has CDR1 WNHNN and CDR2 SYGVQD (reference sequence). CDR3 sequence reads: CASSLSSPWHF. The CDR3, as DNA: TGCGCCAGCAGCTTATCCAGTCCTTGGCATTTT.

The chain has TRBV7-2 and TRBJ2-2; 14 bases are shared with TRBD2. Unmatched junction bases numbered 10, after V lost 5 bases and J lost 5 bases. CDR3 length equals 18 residues. CDR1 SGHTA and CDR2 FQGNSA come from the germline V gene. The CDR3 sequence is CASSLTGTSGRRTGELFF. Here the CDR3 DNA reads TGTGCCAGCAGCCTAACCGGGACTAGCGGGAGAAGGACCGGGGAGCTGTTTTTT.